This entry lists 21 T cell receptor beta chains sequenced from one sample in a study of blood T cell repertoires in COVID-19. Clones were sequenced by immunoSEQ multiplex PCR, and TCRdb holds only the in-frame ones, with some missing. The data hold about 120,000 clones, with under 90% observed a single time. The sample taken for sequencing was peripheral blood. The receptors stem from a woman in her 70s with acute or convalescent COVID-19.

The CDR3 loop is CASSPGLAGGDEQFF. The CDR3 DNA reads as TGTGCCAGCAGCCCGGGACTAGCGGGGGGCGATGAGCAGTTCTTC. The rearrangement uses TRBV3-1 (or the pseudogene TRBV3-2) and TRBJ2-1; the match to TRBD2 covers 15 bases. After removal of 4 bases from V and 8 bases from J, the junction contained 3 bases not matched to a gene. The germline V gene has CDR1 LGHDT and CDR2 YNNKEL (reference sequence). There are 15 residues in the CDR3.

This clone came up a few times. For the CDR3, the DNA is TGTGCCAGCAGCTTGGGAAGGGAGGGGACATACGAGCAGTACTTC. Its protein product is CASSLGREGTYEQYF. The chain recombines TRBV5-5 with TRBJ2-7; D may be TRBD2 (7 bases). V shed 0 bases and J shed 4 bases, with 14 bases lying between them. The CDR3 is 15 amino acids. CDR1 and CDR2 (germline): SGHKS, YYEKEE (reference sequence).

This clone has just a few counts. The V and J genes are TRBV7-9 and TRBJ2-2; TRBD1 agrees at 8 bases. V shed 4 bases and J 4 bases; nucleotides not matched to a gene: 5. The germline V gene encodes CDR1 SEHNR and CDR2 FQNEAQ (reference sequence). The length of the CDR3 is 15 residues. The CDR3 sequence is CASSYDRGGTGELFF. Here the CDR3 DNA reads TGTGCCAGCAGCTACGACAGGGGAGGCACCGGGGAGCTGTTTTTT.

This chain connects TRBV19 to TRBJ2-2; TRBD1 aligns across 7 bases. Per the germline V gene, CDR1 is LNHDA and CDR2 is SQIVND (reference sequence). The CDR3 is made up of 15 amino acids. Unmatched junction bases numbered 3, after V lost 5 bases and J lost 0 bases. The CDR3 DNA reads TGTGCCAGTAGTCTTGGACAGGCGAACACCGGGGAGCTGTTTTTT. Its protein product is CASSLGQANTGELFF. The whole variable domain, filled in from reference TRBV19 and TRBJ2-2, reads DGGITQSPKYLFRKEGQNVTLSCEQNLNHDAMYWYRQDPGQGLRLIYYSQIVNDFQKGDIAEGYSVSREKKESFPLTVTSAQKNPTAFYLCASSLGQANTGELFFGEGSRLTVL.

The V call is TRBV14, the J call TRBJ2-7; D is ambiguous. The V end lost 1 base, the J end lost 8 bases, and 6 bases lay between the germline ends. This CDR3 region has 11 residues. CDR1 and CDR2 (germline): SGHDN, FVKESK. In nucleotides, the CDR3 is TGTGCCAGCAGCCAAGGTTCCAAGCAGTACTTC. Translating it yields CASSQGSKQYF.

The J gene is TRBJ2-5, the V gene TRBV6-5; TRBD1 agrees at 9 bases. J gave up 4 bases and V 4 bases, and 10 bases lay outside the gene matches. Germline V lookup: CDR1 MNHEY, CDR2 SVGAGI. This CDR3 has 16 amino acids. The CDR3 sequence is CASSSRTGAGRETQYF. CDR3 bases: TGTGCCAGCAGTTCAAGGACAGGGGCCGGTCGAGAGACCCAGTACTTC.

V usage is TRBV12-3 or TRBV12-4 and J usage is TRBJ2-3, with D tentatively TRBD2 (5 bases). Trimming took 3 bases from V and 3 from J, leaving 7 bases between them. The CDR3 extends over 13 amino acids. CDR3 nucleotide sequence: TGTGCCAGCAGTTTGAGGGAGACAGATACGCAGTATTTT. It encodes CASSLRETDTQYF.

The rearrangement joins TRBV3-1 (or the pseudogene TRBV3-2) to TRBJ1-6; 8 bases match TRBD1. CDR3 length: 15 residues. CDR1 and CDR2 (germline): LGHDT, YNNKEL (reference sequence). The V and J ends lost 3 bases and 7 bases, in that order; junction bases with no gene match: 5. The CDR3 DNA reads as TGTGCCAGCAGCCACGGAGGACAGGGAAATTCACCCCTCCACTTT. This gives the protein CASSHGGQGNSPLHF.

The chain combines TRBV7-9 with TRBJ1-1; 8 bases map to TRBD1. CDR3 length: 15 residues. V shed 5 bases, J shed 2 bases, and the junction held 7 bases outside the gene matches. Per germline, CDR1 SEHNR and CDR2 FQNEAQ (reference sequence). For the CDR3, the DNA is TGTGCCAGCAGCGACGGACAGGGCCTTAACACTGAAGCTTTCTTT. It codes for CASSDGQGLNTEAFF.

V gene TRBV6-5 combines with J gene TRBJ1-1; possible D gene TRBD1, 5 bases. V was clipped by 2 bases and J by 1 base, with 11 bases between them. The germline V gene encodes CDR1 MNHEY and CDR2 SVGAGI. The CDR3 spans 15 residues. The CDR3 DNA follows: TGTGCCAGCAGTTACGGTAACGGGGGGAACACTGAAGCTTTCTTT. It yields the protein CASSYGNGGNTEAFF.

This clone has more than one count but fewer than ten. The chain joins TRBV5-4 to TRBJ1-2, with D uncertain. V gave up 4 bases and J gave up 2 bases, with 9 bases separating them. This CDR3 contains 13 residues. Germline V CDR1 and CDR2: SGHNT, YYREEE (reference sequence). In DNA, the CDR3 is TGTGCCAGCAGCACCGACGGGAACTATGGCTACACCTTC. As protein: CASSTDGNYGYTF. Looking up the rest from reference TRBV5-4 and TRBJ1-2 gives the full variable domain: ETGVTQSPTHLIKTRGQQVTLRCSSQSGHNTVSWYQQALGQGPQFIFQYYREEENGRGNFPPRFSGLQFPNYSSELNVNALELDDSALYLCASSTDGNYGYTFGSGTRLTVV.

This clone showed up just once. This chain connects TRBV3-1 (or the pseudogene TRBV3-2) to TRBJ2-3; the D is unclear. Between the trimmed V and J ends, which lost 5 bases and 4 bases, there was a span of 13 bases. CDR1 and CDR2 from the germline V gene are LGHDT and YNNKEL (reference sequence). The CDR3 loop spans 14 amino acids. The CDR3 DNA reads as TGTGCCAGCAGCTCCGAATCAAGCCCAGATACGCAGTATTTT. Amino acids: CASSSESSPDTQYF.

CDR3 bases: TGTGCCAGCTCACCTAACCGGGACACCCCCTACGAGCAGTACGTC. Protein product: CASSPNRDTPYEQYV. The chain joins TRBV18 to TRBJ2-7; the D gene is possibly TRBD1 (6 bases). V was trimmed by 3 bases and J by 2 bases, leaving 14 bases between them. From germline, CDR1 is KGHSH and CDR2 LQKENI. This CDR3 is 15 amino acids long.

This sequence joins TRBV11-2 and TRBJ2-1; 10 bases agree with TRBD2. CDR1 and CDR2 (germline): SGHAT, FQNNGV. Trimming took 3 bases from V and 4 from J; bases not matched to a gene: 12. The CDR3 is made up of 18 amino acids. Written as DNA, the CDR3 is TGTGCCAGCAGCTTTCAGCGGGGGGGCCTACGGTCTTACAATGAGCAGTTCTTC. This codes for CASSFQRGGLRSYNEQFF.

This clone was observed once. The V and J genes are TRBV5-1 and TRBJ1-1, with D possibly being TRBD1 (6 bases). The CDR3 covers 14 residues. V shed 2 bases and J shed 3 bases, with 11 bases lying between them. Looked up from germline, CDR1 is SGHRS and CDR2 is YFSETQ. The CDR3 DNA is TGCGCCAGCAGCTTTGATCCAGGGGACACTGAAGCTTTCTTT. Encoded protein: CASSFDPGDTEAFF.

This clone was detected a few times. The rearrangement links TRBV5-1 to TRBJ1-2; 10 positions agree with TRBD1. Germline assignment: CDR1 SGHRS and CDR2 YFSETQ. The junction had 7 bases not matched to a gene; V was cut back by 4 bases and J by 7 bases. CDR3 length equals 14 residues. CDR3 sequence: CASSPGTGESGYTF. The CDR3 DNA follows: TGCGCCAGCAGCCCTGGGACAGGGGAGAGTGGCTACACCTTC.

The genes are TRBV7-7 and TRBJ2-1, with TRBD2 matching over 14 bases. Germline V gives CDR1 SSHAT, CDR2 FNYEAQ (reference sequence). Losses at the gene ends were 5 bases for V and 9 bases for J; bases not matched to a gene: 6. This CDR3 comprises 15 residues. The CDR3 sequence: CASSPGLAGVGEQFF. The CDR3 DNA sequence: TGTGCCAGCAGCCCGGGACTAGCGGGGGTGGGTGAGCAGTTCTTC.

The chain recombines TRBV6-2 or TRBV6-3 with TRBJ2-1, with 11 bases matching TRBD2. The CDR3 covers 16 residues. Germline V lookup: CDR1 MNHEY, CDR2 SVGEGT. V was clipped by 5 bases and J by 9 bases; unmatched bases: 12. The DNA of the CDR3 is TGTGCCAGCAGTAACCCCCGGCTAGCGGGGGGTGCTGAGCAGTTCTTC. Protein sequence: CASSNPRLAGGAEQFF.

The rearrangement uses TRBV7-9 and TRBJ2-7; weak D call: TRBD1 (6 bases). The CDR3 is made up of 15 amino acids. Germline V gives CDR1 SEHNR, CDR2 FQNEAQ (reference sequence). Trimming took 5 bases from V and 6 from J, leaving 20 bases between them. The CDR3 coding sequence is TGTGCCAGCAGCCCGGAAACCGGGACACCGGGCGAGCAGTACTTC. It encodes CASSPETGTPGEQYF. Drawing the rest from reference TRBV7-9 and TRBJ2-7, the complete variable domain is DTGVSQNPRHKITKRGQNVTFRCDPISEHNRLYWYRQTLGQGPEFLTYFQNEAQLEKSRLLSDRFSAERPKGSFSTLEIQRTEQGDSAMYLCASSPETGTPGEQYFGPGTRLTVT.

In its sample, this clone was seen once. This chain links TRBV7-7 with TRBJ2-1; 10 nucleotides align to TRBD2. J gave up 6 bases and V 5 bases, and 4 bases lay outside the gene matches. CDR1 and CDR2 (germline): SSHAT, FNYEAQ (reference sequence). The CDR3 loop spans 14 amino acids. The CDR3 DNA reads TGTGCCAGCAGCCCAAGGACTAGCGGCAATGAGCAGTTCTTC. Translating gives CASSPRTSGNEQFF.

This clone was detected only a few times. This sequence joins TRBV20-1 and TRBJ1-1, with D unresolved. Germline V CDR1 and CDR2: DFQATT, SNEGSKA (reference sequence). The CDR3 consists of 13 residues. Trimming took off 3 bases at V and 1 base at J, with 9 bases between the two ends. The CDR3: CSASNSPNTEAFF. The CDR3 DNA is TGCAGTGCTAGTAACTCCCCGAACACTGAAGCTTTCTTT.